The source of this T cell receptor beta chain is a study of spatial heterogeneity in lung cancer. This clonotype has ten or more counts. Noted time point: sample taken at primary tumor resection. The donors, about 74 patients with untreated early-stage non-small cell lung cancer, provided the samples. Every TCR cDNA molecule bore its own unique molecular identifier. From the 5' RACE reads, TCRdb called clonotypes with MiXCR, one entry per CDR3 protein. The table records about 7,000 distinct CDR3 sequences, about 6.7% of them present only once. V dropped 5 bases and J dropped 4 bases, with 18 bases sitting between them. Germline CDR1 is SQVTM and CDR2 is ANQGSEA. This CDR3 contains 15 residues.

The sample here was PBMCs, taken at surgery. The clonotype originates from a male donor with early-stage non-small cell lung cancer. The chain uses TRBV29-1 and TRBJ1-5; tentatively, D is TRBD1 (5 bases). CDR3: CSVKKTRDPNQPQHF. CDR3 nucleotides: TGCAGCGTTAAAAAAACGAGGGACCCGAATCAGCCCCAGCATTTT.